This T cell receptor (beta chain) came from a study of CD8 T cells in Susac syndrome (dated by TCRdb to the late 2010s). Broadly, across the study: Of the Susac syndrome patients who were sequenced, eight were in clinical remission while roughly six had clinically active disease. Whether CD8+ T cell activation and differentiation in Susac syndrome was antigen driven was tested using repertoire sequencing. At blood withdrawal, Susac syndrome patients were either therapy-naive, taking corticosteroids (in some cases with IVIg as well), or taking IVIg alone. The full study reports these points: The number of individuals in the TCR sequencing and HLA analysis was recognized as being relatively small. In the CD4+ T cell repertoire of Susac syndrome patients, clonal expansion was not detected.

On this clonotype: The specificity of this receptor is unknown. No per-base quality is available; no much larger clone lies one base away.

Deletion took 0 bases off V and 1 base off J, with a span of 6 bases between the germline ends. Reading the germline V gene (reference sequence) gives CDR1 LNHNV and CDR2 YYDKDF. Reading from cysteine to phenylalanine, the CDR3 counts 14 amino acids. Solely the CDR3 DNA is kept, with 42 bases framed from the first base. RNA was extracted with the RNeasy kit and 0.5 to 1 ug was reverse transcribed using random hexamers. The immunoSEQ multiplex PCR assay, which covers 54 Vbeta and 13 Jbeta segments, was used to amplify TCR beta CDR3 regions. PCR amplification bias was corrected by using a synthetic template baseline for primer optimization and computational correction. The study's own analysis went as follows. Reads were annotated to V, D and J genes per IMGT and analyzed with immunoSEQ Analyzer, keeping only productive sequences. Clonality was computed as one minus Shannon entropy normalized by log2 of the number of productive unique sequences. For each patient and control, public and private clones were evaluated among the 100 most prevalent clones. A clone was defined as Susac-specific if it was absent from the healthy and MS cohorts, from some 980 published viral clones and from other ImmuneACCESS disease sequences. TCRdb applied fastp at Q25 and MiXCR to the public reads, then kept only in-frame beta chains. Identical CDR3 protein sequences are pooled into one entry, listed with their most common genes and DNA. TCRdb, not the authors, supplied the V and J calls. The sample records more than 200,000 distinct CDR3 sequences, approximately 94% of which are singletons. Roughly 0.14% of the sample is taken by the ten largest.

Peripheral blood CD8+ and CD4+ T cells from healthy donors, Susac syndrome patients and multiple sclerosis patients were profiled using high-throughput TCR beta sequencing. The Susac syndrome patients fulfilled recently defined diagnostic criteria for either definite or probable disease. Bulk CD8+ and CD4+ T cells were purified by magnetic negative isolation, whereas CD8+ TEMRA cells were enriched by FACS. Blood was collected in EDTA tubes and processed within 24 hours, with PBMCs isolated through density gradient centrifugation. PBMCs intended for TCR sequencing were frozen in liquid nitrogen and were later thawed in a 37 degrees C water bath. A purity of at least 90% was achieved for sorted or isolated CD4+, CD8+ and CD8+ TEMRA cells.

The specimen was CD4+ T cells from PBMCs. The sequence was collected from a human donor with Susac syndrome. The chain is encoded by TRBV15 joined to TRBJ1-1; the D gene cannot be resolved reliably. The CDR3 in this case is CATSRDNRNTEAFF. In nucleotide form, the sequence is TGTGCCACCAGCAGAGATAACCGGAACACTGAAGCTTTCTTT.